This T cell receptor beta chain was obtained from a study of blood T cells in healthy people across ages. Primed by a sample-barcoded 5' primer and a J-beta primer mix, a second PCR proceeded for 7 to 11 cycles. Paired-end reads containing CDR3 totaled no fewer than 3 million for each sample. Each CDR3 protein is one row after TCRdb ran MiXCR on the 5' RACE reads. Of some 710,000 distinct CDR3 sequences detected, 35% to 60% appear once; the ten largest clones hold 15% to 20%. Healthy Caucasian individuals from Russia aged about 6 to 90 served as donors. Each sample yielded at least 6 micrograms of PBMC total RNA. This CDR3 is built from 16 residues. Trimming shortened V by 4 bases and J by 2 bases, and 19 bases separated the two germline ends. Germline V gene data show CDR1 as SGHRS and CDR2 as YFSETQ. This clonotype was counted ten times or more.

The receptor's source is an elderly man in good health. The chain combines TRBV5-1 with TRBJ2-7; TRBD1 might be the D (6 bases). The sample was blood. CDR3 region: CASSPAAGTLAYEQYF. The CDR3 DNA is TGCGCCAGCAGCCCGGCGGCCGGGACACTCGCCTACGAGCAGTACTTC. Using reference TRBV5-1 and TRBJ2-7 for the parts outside the CDR3, the full variable domain is KAGVTQTPRYLIKTRGQQVTLSCSPISGHRSVSWYQQTPGQGLQFLFEYFSETQRNKGNFPGRFSGRQFSNSRSEMNVSTLELGDSALYLCASSPAAGTLAYEQYFGPGTRLTVT.